The clone carrying this TCR beta chain came up a few times. Its antigen is still unknown. Expressed TCRB transcripts were sequenced, since all the RNA that had been isolated was reverse transcribed. Assay: immunoSEQ multiplex PCR; the TCRdb copy retains only in-frame clones and omits some. The sample has hundreds of thousands of clones; over 25% are singletons. The data originate from a study of beta chain features in type 1 diabetes. On the study more broadly: Over all samples combined, about 99,000,000 sorted cells were examined.

Whole-study findings and limits: VDJ junctions in type 1 diabetes patients carried more deletions and fewer insertions. There was a possibility that cDNA sequencing over-represented cells with high TCR expression.

The source material was naive CD4+ T cells from blood. The source of this sequence is a man younger than 35 in good health.

CDR3: CASSLSSGRTYNEQFF. The CDR3 DNA follows: TGTGCCAGCAGCTTGTCCAGCGGGAGGACCTACAATGAGCAGTTCTTC. The rearrangement uses TRBV5-4 and TRBJ2-1, with 9 bases lining up with TRBD2. The J segment lost 2 bases and the V segment lost 1 base, leaving 4 bases of the junction unmatched. Germline lookup yields CDR1 SGHNT and CDR2 YYREEE (reference sequence). The CDR3 runs to 16 residues.